Only a few counts were recorded for the clone carrying this T cell receptor (beta chain). Antigen: not known. These data are taken from a study of blood T cells in healthy people across ages. Study observations and caveats: Investigators viewed diversity estimates from one million T cells as underestimates, the study reported.

The germline V gene encodes CDR1 DFQATT and CDR2 SNEGSKA (reference sequence). CDR3 length: 14 amino acids. The germline V and J ends were trimmed by 6 bases and 9 bases, with 24 bases remaining between them. A second about 7 to 12 cycle PCR used barcoded and J-beta primers. MiXCR, run by TCRdb on the 5' RACE reads, gives a single entry per CDR3 protein. The sample comprises some 550,000 distinct CDR3 sequences, around 48% of which are singletons, and under 30% rests with the top ten. The chain combines TRBV20-1 with TRBJ2-7, with D possibly TRBD2 on 5 matching bases. This receptor was taken from a man aged 80 or over in good health. Sequencing used blood. CDR3 bases: TGCAGTGCAGAAATAGCGAACCTCGGTGGATGGCAGTACTTC. This codes for CSAEIANLGGWQYF.